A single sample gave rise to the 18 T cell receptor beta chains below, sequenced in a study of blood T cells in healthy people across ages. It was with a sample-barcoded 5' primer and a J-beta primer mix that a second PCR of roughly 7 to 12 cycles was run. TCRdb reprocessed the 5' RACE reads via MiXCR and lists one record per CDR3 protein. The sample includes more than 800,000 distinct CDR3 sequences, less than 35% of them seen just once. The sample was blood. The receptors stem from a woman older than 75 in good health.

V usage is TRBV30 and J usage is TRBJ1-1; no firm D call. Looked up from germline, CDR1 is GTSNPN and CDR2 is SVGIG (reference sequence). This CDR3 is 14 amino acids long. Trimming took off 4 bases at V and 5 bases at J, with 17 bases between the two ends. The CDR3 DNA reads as TGTGCCTGGACTCTTTTGACCCGAGGGACTGAAGCTTTCTTT. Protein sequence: CAWTLLTRGTEAFF. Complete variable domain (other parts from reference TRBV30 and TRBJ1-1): SQTIHQWPATLVQPVGSPLSLECTVEGTSNPNLYWYRQAAGRGLQLLFYSVGIGQISSEVPQNLSASRPQDRQFILSSKKLLLSDSGFYLCAWTLLTRGTEAFFGQGTRLTVV.

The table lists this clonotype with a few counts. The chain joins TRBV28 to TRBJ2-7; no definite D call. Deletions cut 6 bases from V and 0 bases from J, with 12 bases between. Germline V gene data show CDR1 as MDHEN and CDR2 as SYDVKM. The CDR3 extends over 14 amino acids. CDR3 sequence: CASRYSVFSYEQYF. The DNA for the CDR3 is TGTGCCAGCAGGTACAGCGTGTTCTCCTACGAGCAGTACTTC.

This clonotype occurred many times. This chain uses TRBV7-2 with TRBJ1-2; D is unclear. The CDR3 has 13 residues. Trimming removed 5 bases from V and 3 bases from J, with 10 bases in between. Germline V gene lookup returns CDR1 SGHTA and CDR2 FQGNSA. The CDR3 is CASSQRLDYGYTF. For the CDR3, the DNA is TGTGCCAGCAGCCAAAGGTTGGACTATGGCTACACCTTC.

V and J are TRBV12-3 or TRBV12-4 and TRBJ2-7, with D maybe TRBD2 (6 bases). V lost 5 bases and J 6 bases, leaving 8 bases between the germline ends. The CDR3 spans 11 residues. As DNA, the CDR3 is TGTGCCAGCAGTGGAGGGATCGAGCAGTACTTC. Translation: CASSGGIEQYF.

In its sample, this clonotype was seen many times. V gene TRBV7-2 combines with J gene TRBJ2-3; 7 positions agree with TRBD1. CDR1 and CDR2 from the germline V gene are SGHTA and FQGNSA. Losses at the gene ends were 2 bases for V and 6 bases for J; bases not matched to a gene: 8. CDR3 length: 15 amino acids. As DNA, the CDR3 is TGTGCCAGCAGCTTAACACGGGACAGATTGGATACGCAGTATTTT. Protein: CASSLTRDRLDTQYF.

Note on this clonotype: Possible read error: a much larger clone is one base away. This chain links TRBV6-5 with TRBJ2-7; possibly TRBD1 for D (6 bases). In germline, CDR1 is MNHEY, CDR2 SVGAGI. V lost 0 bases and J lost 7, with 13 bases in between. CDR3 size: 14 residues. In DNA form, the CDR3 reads TGTGCCAGCAGTTACTCGGCAGGGGTGAATGAGCAGTACTTC. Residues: CASSYSAGVNEQYF.

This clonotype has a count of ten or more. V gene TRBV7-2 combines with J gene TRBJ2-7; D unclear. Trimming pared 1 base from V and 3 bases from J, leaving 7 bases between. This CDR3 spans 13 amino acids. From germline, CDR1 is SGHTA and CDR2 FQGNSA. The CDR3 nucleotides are TGTGCCAGCAGCTTAGAGGCCCACTACGAGCAGTACTTC. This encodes CASSLEAHYEQYF.

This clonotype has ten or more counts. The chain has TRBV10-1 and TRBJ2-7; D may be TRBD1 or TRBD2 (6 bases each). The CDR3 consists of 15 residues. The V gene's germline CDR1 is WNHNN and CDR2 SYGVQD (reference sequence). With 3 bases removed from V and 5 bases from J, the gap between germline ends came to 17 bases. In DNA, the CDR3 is TGCGCCAGCAGTGACGAGGGGGGCATTCACGACGAGCAGTACTTC. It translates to CASSDEGGIHDEQYF.

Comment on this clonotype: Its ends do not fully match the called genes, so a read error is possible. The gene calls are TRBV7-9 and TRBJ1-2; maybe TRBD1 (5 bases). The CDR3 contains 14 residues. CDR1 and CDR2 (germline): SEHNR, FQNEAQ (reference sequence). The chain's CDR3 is CASGLRGVGYGYTF. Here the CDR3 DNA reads TGTGCCAGCGGCTTAAGAGGGGTTGGCTATGGCTACACCTTC.

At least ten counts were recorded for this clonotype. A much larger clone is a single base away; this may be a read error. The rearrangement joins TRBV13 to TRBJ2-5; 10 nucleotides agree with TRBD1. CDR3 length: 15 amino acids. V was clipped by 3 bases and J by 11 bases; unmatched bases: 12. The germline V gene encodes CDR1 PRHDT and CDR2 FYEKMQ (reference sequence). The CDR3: CASSFTTGGEDEQYF. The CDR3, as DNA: TGTGCCAGCAGCTTTACGACAGGGGGCGAGGATGAGCAGTACTTC.

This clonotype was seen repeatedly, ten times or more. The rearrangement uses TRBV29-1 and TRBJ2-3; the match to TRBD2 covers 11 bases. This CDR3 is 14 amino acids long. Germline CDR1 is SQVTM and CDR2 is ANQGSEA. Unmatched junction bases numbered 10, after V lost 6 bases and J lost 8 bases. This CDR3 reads CSVGVAGGPGTQYF. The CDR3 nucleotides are TGCAGCGTGGGGGTAGCGGGGGGGCCAGGTACGCAGTATTTT.

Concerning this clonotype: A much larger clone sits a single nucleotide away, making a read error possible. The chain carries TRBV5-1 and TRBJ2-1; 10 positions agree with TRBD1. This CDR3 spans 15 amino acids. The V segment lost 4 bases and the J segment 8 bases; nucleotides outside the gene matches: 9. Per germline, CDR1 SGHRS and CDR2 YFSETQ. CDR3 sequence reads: CASSPGGQGCDEQFF. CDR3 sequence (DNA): TGCGCCAGCAGCCCGGGGGGACAGGGGTGCGATGAGCAGTTCTTC.

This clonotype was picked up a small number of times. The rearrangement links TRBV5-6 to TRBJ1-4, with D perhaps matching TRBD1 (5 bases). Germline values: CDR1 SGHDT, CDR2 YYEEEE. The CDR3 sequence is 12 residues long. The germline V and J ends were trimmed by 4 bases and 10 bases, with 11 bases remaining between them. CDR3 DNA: TGTGCCAGCAGCCCCGGGGGTACAAAACTGTTTTTT. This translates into CASSPGGTKLFF.

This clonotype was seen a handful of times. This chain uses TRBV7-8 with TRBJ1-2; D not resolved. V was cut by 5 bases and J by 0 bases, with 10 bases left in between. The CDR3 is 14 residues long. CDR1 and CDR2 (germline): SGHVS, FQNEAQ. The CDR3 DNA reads TGTGCCAGCAGCCCTCAAAATACTAACTATGGCTACACCTTC. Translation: CASSPQNTNYGYTF.

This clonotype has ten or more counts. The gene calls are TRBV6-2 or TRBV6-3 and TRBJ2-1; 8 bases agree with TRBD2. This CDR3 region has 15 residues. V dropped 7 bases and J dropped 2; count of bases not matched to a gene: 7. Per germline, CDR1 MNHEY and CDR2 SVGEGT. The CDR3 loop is CASKTAGVPYNEQFF. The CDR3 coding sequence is TGTGCCAGCAAGACAGCGGGGGTCCCCTACAATGAGCAGTTCTTC.

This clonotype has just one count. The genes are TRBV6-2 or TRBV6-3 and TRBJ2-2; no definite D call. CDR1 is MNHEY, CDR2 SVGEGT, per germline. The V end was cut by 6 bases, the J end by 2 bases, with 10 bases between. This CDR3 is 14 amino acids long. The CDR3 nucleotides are TGTGCCAGCAGGTATACAGTTAACACCGGGGAGCTGTTTTTT. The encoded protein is CASRYTVNTGELFF.

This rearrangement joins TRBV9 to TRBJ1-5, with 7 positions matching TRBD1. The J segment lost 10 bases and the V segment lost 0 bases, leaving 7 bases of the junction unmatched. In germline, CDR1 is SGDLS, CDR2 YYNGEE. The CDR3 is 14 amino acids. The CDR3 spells CASSVGGTGDPQHF. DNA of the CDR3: TGTGCCAGCAGCGTAGGGGGCACAGGGGACCCCCAGCATTTT.

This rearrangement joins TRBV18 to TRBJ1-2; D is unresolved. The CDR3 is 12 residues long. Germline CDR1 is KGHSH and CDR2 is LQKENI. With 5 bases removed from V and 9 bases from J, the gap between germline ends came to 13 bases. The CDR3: CASSVDGESYTF. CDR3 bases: TGTGCCAGCTCAGTCGACGGGGAGAGCTACACCTTC.